The table lists the clone carrying this T cell receptor beta chain with many counts. What it binds is unknown. These data originate in a study of early T cells in non-severe SARS-CoV-2 infection. Study as a whole: RNA in bulk from unsorted whole blood was sequenced, and chains were unpaired. Notes on the study in general: Clonotype matching in VDJdb favored anti-spike CD8 responses and did not capture private and CD4 specificities.

Individual cDNA molecules received unique molecular identifiers during library preparation. TCRdb recomputed calls from the 5' RACE reads with MiXCR, one row per CDR3 protein. The repertoire has over 75,000 distinct CDR3 sequences, around 14% of them found once; the top ten carry over 2%. V was cut by 2 bases and J by 2 bases, with 7 bases left in between. The CDR3 runs 13 residues. Germline CDR1 is DFQATT and CDR2 is SNEGSKA (reference sequence). Sequencing was carried out using whole blood. The sequence derives from an adult who was a healthcare worker with PCR-confirmed SARS-CoV-2 infection or an uninfected control (not recorded which). This chain links TRBV20-1 with TRBJ2-1; D is undetermined. The CDR3 is CSARRPAYNEQFF. In DNA, the CDR3 is TGCAGTGCTAGACGCCCCGCCTACAATGAGCAGTTCTTC.